The T cell receptor (beta chain) described here comes from a study of radiation and T cells in renal cell carcinoma. Study as a whole: Nephrectomy followed 15 Gy stereotactic body radiation by 4 weeks. Study results and caveats: In blood, top tumor clones expanded by 2 weeks, shrinking by 4.

Time point meaning: baseline pretreatment blood. As for treatment: 15 Gy SBRT to primary tumor, nephrectomy 4 weeks later. Serial blood draws occurred at baseline and 2 and 4 weeks post-SBRT. The patient's renal cell carcinoma had clear cell pathology. Trimming took 2 bases from V and 7 from J, leaving 11 bases between them. This CDR3 spans 13 amino acids. Germline V gene data show CDR1 as SGHTA and CDR2 as FQGTGA. TCRdb's table, derived via immunoSEQ multiplex PCR, lists solely in-frame clones and lacks some. The data hold 130,000 to 150,000 clones, with roughly 90% observed a single time. About this clone itself: What it binds is not known.

The receptor comes from a woman between 50 and 59 years old with renal cell carcinoma. The chain carries TRBV7-3 and TRBJ1-1; possibly TRBD1 for D (5 bases). The sequences come from blood, collected from a patient whose treatment included radiotherapy and nephrectomy. The CDR3 loop reads CASSLGAGLEAFF. CDR3 DNA: TGTGCCAGCAGCTTAGGGGCCGGGCTTGAAGCTTTCTTT.